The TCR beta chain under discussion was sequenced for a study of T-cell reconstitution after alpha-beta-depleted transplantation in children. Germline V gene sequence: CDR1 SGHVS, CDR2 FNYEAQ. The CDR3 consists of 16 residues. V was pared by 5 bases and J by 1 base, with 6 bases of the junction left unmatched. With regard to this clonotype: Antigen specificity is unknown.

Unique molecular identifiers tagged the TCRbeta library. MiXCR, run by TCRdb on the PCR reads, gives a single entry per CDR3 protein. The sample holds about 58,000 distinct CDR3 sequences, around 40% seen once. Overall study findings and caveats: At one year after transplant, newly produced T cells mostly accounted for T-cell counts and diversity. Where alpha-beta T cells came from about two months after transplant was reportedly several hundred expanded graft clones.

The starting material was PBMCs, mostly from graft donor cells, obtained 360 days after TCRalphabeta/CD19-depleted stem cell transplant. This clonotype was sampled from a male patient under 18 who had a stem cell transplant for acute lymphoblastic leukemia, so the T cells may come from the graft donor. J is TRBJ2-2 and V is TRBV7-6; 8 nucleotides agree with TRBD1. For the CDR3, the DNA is TGTGCCAGCAGCCAAAGGACAGGGATGAACACCGGGGAGCTGTTTTTT. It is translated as CASSQRTGMNTGELFF.